Presented here are 9 T cell receptor beta chains from one specimen sequenced in a study of T cell responses to AZD1222 COVID-19 vaccine. Only in-frame clones appear in the TCRdb table, and some are missing; sequencing was by immunoSEQ multiplex PCR. The profile shows 150,000 or so clones, about 90% of them singletons. Sequencing used peripheral blood, obtained 28 days after the second AZD1222 dose. These receptors were taken from an adult who received the AZD1222 COVID-19 vaccine.

V is TRBV15 and J is TRBJ1-5, with D perhaps matching TRBD1 (5 bases). CDR1 is LNHNV, CDR2 YYDKDF, per germline (reference sequence). V lost 4 bases and J 0 bases, leaving 13 bases between the germline ends. The CDR3 is made up of 16 amino acids. This CDR3 reads CATSTVPGGSNQPQHF. CDR3 coding DNA: TGTGCCACCAGCACGGTACCCGGGGGTAGCAATCAGCCCCAGCATTTT. Together with reference TRBV15 and TRBJ1-5, the CDR3 gives the full variable domain: DAMVIQNPRYQVTQFGKPVTLSCSQTLNHNVMYWYQQKSSQAPKLLFHYYDKDFNNEADTPDNFQSRRPNTSFCFLDIRSPGLGDTAMYLCATSTVPGGSNQPQHFGDGTRLSIL.

The chain joins TRBV6-5 to TRBJ2-1, with TRBD2 matching over 10 bases. CDR1 and CDR2 from the germline V gene are MNHEY and SVGAGI. V lost 6 bases to trimming and J lost 8 bases; unmatched junction nucleotides: 10. The CDR3 covers 15 residues. For the CDR3, the DNA is TGTGCCAGCAGGAAAAGCGGGGGGGCTGGAGATGAGCAGTTCTTC. The encoded protein is CASRKSGGAGDEQFF.

The V call is TRBV3-1 (or the pseudogene TRBV3-2), the J call TRBJ2-7; 8 bases map to TRBD1. Germline values: CDR1 LGHDT, CDR2 YNNKEL (reference sequence). Germline trimming cut 5 bases from V and 3 bases from J; bases unmatched to any gene: 9. The CDR3 runs 15 residues. In DNA, the CDR3 is TGTGCCAGCAGCTCTACCGGGACAGGCGGCTACGAGCAGTACTTC. It translates to CASSSTGTGGYEQYF.

Note on this clone: Other DNA variants within this sample encode the same CDR3. V is TRBV6-5 and J is TRBJ1-2, with TRBD1 as a possible D gene (6 bases). The V and J ends lost 6 bases and 5 bases respectively, with 13 bases between them. Germline V gene data show CDR1 as MNHEY and CDR2 as SVGAGI. CDR3 length: 13 amino acids. The CDR3 DNA sequence: TGTGCCAGCAGACCGGGGCAGGGGTATGGCTACACCTTC. Translation gives CASRPGQGYGYTF.

The CDR3 nucleotides read TGCGCCAGCAGCTTGGGAGGGGACAGTAACACTGAAGCTTTCTTT. Translation: CASSLGGDSNTEAFF. The chain carries TRBV5-1 and TRBJ1-1; the match to TRBD1 covers 7 bases. Germline V lookup: CDR1 SGHRS, CDR2 YFSETQ. The CDR3 totals 15 residues. Trimming at V came to 0 bases and at J to 2 bases, leaving 4 bases not matched to a gene.

The chain links TRBV4-1 to TRBJ1-1; TRBD1 might be the D (6 bases). The CDR3 sequence is 16 residues long. V lost 5 bases and J lost 0, with 16 bases in between. CDR1 and CDR2 from the germline V gene are MGHRA and YSYEKL. The DNA of the CDR3 is TGCGCCAGCAGCTCTCGGACAGCGAGTATGAACACTGAAGCTTTCTTT. Amino acids: CASSSRTASMNTEAFF.

The chain employs TRBV2 and TRBJ1-2, with a weak D call TRBD1 (6 bases). Germline V gene lookup returns CDR1 SNHLY and CDR2 FYNNEI. V gave up 7 bases and J gave up 7 bases, with 16 bases separating them. CDR3 length: 13 amino acids. The CDR3 here is CASTKEIGGGYTF. CDR3 bases: TGTGCCAGCACCAAAGAGATAGGGGGTGGCTACACCTTC.

This chain links TRBV24-1 with TRBJ2-7; D gene unclear. Germline loops: CDR1 KGHDR, CDR2 SFDVKD. V was clipped by 3 bases and J by 2 bases, with 10 bases between them. The CDR3 has 14 amino acids. The CDR3 loop is CATSDRSGPYEQYF. The CDR3 region has the DNA TGTGCCACCAGTGATAGGTCAGGTCCCTACGAGCAGTACTTC.

The chain carries TRBV6-2 or TRBV6-3 and TRBJ1-1; 8 bases are shared with TRBD1. Germline CDR1 and CDR2: MNHEY and SVGEGT. J gave up 0 bases and V 2 bases, and 8 bases lay outside the gene matches. CDR3 size: 17 residues. DNA for the CDR3: TGTGCCAGCAGTTACCCGACAGGGGAAGGCCTGAACACTGAAGCTTTCTTT. Protein sequence: CASSYPTGEGLNTEAFF.